A single sample is the source of the 30 T cell receptor beta chains below, sequenced in a study of T cell repertoires in cytomegalovirus infection. The antigens these receptors bind are not known. TCRdb reprocessed the reads with MiXCR, giving one entry per CDR3 protein. This table has roughly 120,000 distinct CDR3 sequences, around 31% appearing once. The specimen was CD8+ T cells from cultured PBMCs, collected from culture after CMV antigen stimulation. The receptors originated from a human donor in good health (CMV status not recorded). Some clones in this sample may be carry-over from other donors' samples.

The V call is TRBV12-3 or TRBV12-4, the J call TRBJ1-6, with D hard to call. V was cut by 7 bases and J by 1 base, with 11 bases left in between. This CDR3 has 15 residues. The CDR3, as DNA: TGTGCCAGCACCCTGGCGAGATCCTATAATTCACCCCTCCACTTT. This gives the protein CASTLARSYNSPLHF.

This clonotype was found a few times. This rearrangement joins TRBV10-3 to TRBJ2-1; 8 bases fit TRBD1. The germline V gene encodes CDR1 ENHRY and CDR2 SYGVKD. The length of the CDR3 is 15 residues. The V gene end was trimmed by 2 bases and the J gene end by 0 bases; junction bases not matched to a gene: 0. The CDR3 region has the DNA TGTGCCATCAGTGAGGACAGGGGCTCCTACAATGAGCAGTTCTTC. It yields the protein CAISEDRGSYNEQFF.

This clonotype was recorded at least ten times. This sequence joins TRBV4-1 and TRBJ1-6; 8 nucleotides line up with TRBD1. Germline trimming cut 0 bases from V and 7 bases from J; bases unmatched to any gene: 2. The CDR3 extends over 15 amino acids. Germline V gives CDR1 MGHRA, CDR2 YSYEKL. CDR3 residues: CASSQEGDRNSPLHF. The CDR3 DNA sequence: TGCGCCAGCAGCCAAGAGGGGGACAGGAATTCACCCCTCCACTTT.

The chain carries TRBV7-8 and TRBJ2-7; 7 nucleotides agree with TRBD1. The CDR3 has 16 residues. The J segment lost 6 bases and the V segment lost 6 bases, leaving 17 bases of the junction unmatched. Looked up from germline, CDR1 is SGHVS and CDR2 is FQNEAQ. CDR3 region: CASRHESGQNLFEQYF. In DNA, the CDR3 is TGTGCCAGCAGACATGAATCGGGACAGAACCTATTCGAGCAGTACTTC.

The genes are TRBV28 and TRBJ1-1, with a weak D call TRBD1 (6 bases). The CDR3 runs to 14 residues. The V and J ends lost 11 bases and 7 bases respectively, with 23 bases between them. Germline assignment: CDR1 MDHEN and CDR2 SYDVKM. In nucleotides, the CDR3 is TGTGCCGTAAGACAGCCCGGGGGACATAATGAAGCTTTCTTT. As protein: CAVRQPGGHNEAFF. Together with reference TRBV28 and TRBJ1-1, the CDR3 gives the full variable domain: DVKVTQSSRYLVKRTGEKVFLECVQDMDHENMFWYRQDPGLGLRLIYFSYDVKMKEKGDIPEGYSVSREKKERFSLILESASTNQTSMYLCAVRQPGGHNEAFFGQGTRLTVV.

The V gene is TRBV4-1, the J gene TRBJ1-5, with a weak D call TRBD1 (6 bases). This CDR3 has 16 amino acids. CDR1 is MGHRA, CDR2 YSYEKL, per germline. Deletions cut 0 bases from V and 2 bases from J, with 11 bases between. CDR3 protein: CASSQDPGAGNQPQHF. The DNA of the CDR3 is TGCGCCAGCAGCCAAGATCCGGGGGCCGGCAATCAGCCCCAGCATTTT.

The rearrangement links TRBV11-2 to TRBJ2-5; D is unresolved. This CDR3 has 15 residues. The germline V gene encodes CDR1 SGHAT and CDR2 FQNNGV. Trimming removed 5 bases from V and 4 bases from J, with 17 bases in between. CDR3 bases: TGTGCCAGCAGCCAGAATCGGGTGTCGGGAGAGACCCAGTACTTC. This encodes CASSQNRVSGETQYF.

The CDR3 DNA sequence: TGTGCCAGCAGTGAATGGGACGGTTTGGCCACTGAAGCTTTCTTT. This translates into CASSEWDGLATEAFF. This chain uses TRBV2 with TRBJ1-1, with D possibly being TRBD1 (5 bases). This CDR3 is 15 amino acids long. V shed 2 bases and J shed 4 bases, with 14 bases lying between them. The germline V gene has CDR1 SNHLY and CDR2 FYNNEI. Using reference TRBV2 and TRBJ1-1 for the parts outside the CDR3, the full variable domain is EPEVTQTPSHQVTQMGQEVILRCVPISNHLYFYWYRQILGQKVEFLVSFYNNEISEKSEIFDDQFSVERPDGSNFTLKIRSTKLEDSAMYFCASSEWDGLATEAFFGQGTRLTVV.

This clonotype was counted a few times. This chain's CDR3 is CASGLAGITGELFF. CDR3 coding DNA: TGTGCTAGTGGTTTGGCCGGAATCACCGGGGAGCTGTTTTTT. The chain couples TRBV12-5 to TRBJ2-2; D gene ambiguous. V was clipped by 1 base and J by 4 bases, with 7 bases between them. The length of the CDR3 is 14 residues. CDR1 and CDR2 from the germline V gene are LGHNT and FRNRAP.

The rearrangement uses TRBV5-3 and TRBJ1-4, with TRBD1 matching 7 bases. TRBV5-3 is assigned to the ORF class and has an uncertain function. Germline trimming cut 8 bases from V and 6 bases from J; bases unmatched to any gene: 13. This CDR3 is 15 amino acids long. The CDR3 coding sequence is TGTGCCAGCAGAGACACAGGGGATCGGGATGAAAAACTGTTTTTT. Translating it yields CASRDTGDRDEKLFF.

This clonotype has only a few counts. A read error may account for a junction end that differs from germline. This chain uses TRBV7-7 with TRBJ1-1; no clear D gene. This CDR3 region has 15 residues. Germline V lookup: CDR1 SSHAT, CDR2 FNYEAQ (reference sequence). CDR3 in amino acids: CASTTFGGGNTEAFF. The CDR3 DNA sequence: TGTGCTAGCACTACGTTTGGCGGCGGGAACACTGAAGCTTTCTTT.

This clonotype has just a few counts. The J gene is TRBJ2-1, the V gene TRBV7-6, with 11 bases lining up with TRBD2. V lost 4 bases to trimming and J lost 10 bases; unmatched junction nucleotides: 3. CDR1 is SGHVS and CDR2 is FNYEAQ in the germline V gene. This CDR3 has 13 amino acids. For the CDR3, the DNA is TGTGCCAGCAGCTACGCTAGCGGGGGGGAGCAGTTCTTC. Its protein is CASSYASGGEQFF.

The gene calls are TRBV4-1 and TRBJ1-5; 10 bases line up with TRBD1. CDR1 and CDR2 from the germline V gene are MGHRA and YSYEKL. V lost 1 base, J lost 5 bases, and 5 bases stayed unmatched. There are 16 residues in the CDR3. The CDR3 bases are TGCGCCAGCAGCCAAGGGGGACAGGGGAATTATCAGCCCCAGCATTTT. Its translation: CASSQGGQGNYQPQHF.

This clonotype was seen only a few times. The V and J genes are TRBV27 and TRBJ1-1, with a weak D call TRBD1 (5 bases). Germline CDR1 and CDR2: MNHEY and SMNVEV (reference sequence). Between the trimmed V and J ends, which lost 0 bases and 1 base, there was a span of 6 bases. This CDR3 is built from 14 residues. CDR3 nucleotide sequence: TGTGCCAGCAGTTTATCGGGGACGAACACTGAAGCTTTCTTT. As protein: CASSLSGTNTEAFF.

This clonotype was observed a single time. The V call is TRBV4-1, the J call TRBJ1-1, with D perhaps TRBD1 (5 bases). The CDR3 sequence is 15 residues long. Deletions cut 1 base from V and 4 bases from J, with 13 bases between. Germline V gene lookup returns CDR1 MGHRA and CDR2 YSYEKL. DNA for the CDR3: TGCGCCAGCAGCCAAGTTCAGGGAATGGGCACTGAAGCTTTCTTT. Protein sequence: CASSQVQGMGTEAFF.

The chain uses TRBV5-1 and TRBJ1-1; no clear D gene. Germline V gives CDR1 SGHRS, CDR2 YFSETQ. V was shortened by 3 bases and J by 4 bases, with 13 bases between the two germline ends. This CDR3 spans 14 amino acids. The CDR3 here is CASSWDVPLTEAFF. The CDR3 coding sequence is TGCGCCAGCAGCTGGGATGTACCTCTCACTGAAGCTTTCTTT.

This clonotype has at least ten counts. This chain connects TRBV6-2 or TRBV6-3 to TRBJ2-6; D unresolved. The germline CDR1 and CDR2 sequences are MNHEY and SVGEGT. This CDR3 spans 17 amino acids. The V end was cut by 6 bases, the J end by 2 bases, with 17 bases between. The CDR3 DNA reads as TGTGCCAGCAGGGGTAGATGGGTTCACACTGGGGCCAACGTCCTGACTTTC. Encoded protein: CASRGRWVHTGANVLTF.

J is TRBJ1-5 and V is TRBV6-2 or TRBV6-3; perhaps TRBD1 as D (6 bases). There are 15 residues in the CDR3. Germline CDR1 MNHEY, CDR2 SVGEGT. Trimming pared 6 bases from V and 2 bases from J, leaving 14 bases between. CDR3 coding DNA: TGTGCCAGCAGACCCGACAGGAGTGGCAATCAGCCCCAGCATTTT. It yields the protein CASRPDRSGNQPQHF.

The chain is built from TRBV2 and TRBJ1-1; D uncertain. CDR1 SNHLY and CDR2 FYNNEI come from the germline V gene. This CDR3 comprises 15 residues. V was pared by 4 bases and J by 0 bases, with 12 bases between. The CDR3 loop is CASSASGHLNTEAFF. The DNA for the CDR3 is TGTGCCAGCAGTGCAAGTGGGCATCTGAACACTGAAGCTTTCTTT.

The gene calls are TRBV7-9 and TRBJ2-5, with D perhaps being TRBD1 or TRBD2 (5 bases each). Trimming took 4 bases from V and 7 from J, leaving 19 bases between them. The CDR3 spans 15 residues. The germline V gene has CDR1 SEHNR and CDR2 FQNEAQ (reference sequence). The CDR3 sequence is CASSSGNRREGTQYF. In DNA, the CDR3 is TGTGCCAGCAGCTCCGGGAACAGGAGAGAGGGGACCCAGTACTTC.

This clonotype was detected only a few times. The chain is built from TRBV29-1 and TRBJ1-1; D remains unclear. CDR3 size: 12 residues. The V and J ends lost 4 bases and 3 bases respectively, with 9 bases between them. Germline V gene data show CDR1 as SQVTM and CDR2 as ANQGSEA. CDR3 residues: CSVVATYTEAFF. The CDR3 DNA reads TGCAGCGTTGTCGCGACCTACACTGAAGCTTTCTTT. The full variable domain, rest sourced from reference TRBV29-1 and TRBJ1-1, is SAVISQKPSRDICQRGTSLTIQCQVDSQVTMMFWYRQQPGQSLTLIATANQGSEATYESGFVIDKFPISRPNLTFSTLTVSNMSPEDSSIYLCSVVATYTEAFFGQGTRLTVV.

About this clonotype: Compared with germline, one end of the junction differs, possibly owing to a read error. This chain uses TRBV12-3 or TRBV12-4 with TRBJ2-3, with D tentatively TRBD2 (6 bases). The length of the CDR3 is 17 residues. Here the CDR3 reads CASSLDTGGDGTGTQYF. For the CDR3, the DNA is TGTGCCAGCAGTTTAGATACAGGAGGGGACGGTACAGGTACGCAGTATTTT.

This chain connects TRBV12-3 or TRBV12-4 to TRBJ2-1; D gene uncertain. V was pared by 6 bases and J by 4 bases, with 7 bases between. This CDR3 spans 12 amino acids. The CDR3 nucleotides read TGTGCCAGCAGCCCTGTATACAATGAGCAGTTCTTC. It codes for CASSPVYNEQFF.

This chain links TRBV28 with TRBJ1-5; a possible D gene is TRBD1 (5 bases). Germline lookup yields CDR1 MDHEN and CDR2 SYDVKM. The germline V and J ends were trimmed by 5 bases and 4 bases, with 9 bases remaining between them. The CDR3 spans 13 residues. The CDR3 nucleotides are TGTGCCAGCAGTCCTGGGGCGAATCAGCCCCAGCATTTT. It encodes CASSPGANQPQHF.

In its sample, this clonotype was seen a few times. V and J are TRBV11-1 and TRBJ1-1; D is ambiguous. The CDR3 is 14 residues long. Between the trimmed V and J ends, which lost 3 bases and 0 bases, there was a span of 8 bases. Germline values: CDR1 SGHAT, CDR2 FQDESV (reference sequence). The chain's CDR3 is CASSFRSVNTEAFF. The DNA for the CDR3 is TGTGCCAGCAGCTTCCGGAGTGTGAACACTGAAGCTTTCTTT.

This chain uses TRBV7-3 with TRBJ2-5; the D call may be TRBD1 or TRBD2 (5 bases each). The CDR3 is made up of 13 amino acids. CDR1 and CDR2 (germline): SGHTA, FQGTGA. Between the trimmed V and J ends, which lost 5 bases and 7 bases, there was a span of 14 bases. The CDR3 region is CASSTGGEGTQYF. The DNA for the CDR3 is TGTGCCAGCAGCACAGGTGGCGAGGGGACCCAGTACTTC.

This clonotype came up many times. The chain uses TRBV6-1 and TRBJ2-5; D might be TRBD2 (6 bases). Germline V gives CDR1 MNHNS, CDR2 SASEGT. This CDR3 is built from 14 residues. V dropped 2 bases and J dropped 1 base, with 8 bases sitting between them. CDR3 residues: CASSEYGGQETQYF. CDR3 nucleotide sequence: TGTGCCAGCAGTGAATACGGGGGCCAAGAGACCCAGTACTTC.

This clonotype was counted ten times or more. The J gene is TRBJ2-3, the V gene TRBV6-4; 12 bases are a match to TRBD2. Germline CDR1 and CDR2: MRHNA and SNTAGT. This CDR3 region has 15 residues. Losses at the gene ends were 3 bases for V and 4 bases for J; bases not matched to a gene: 2. CDR3 loop: CASSETSGGSDTQYF. Written as DNA, the CDR3 is TGTGCCAGCAGTGAGACTAGCGGGGGTTCAGATACGCAGTATTTT.

V gene TRBV28 combines with J gene TRBJ1-2; D is undetermined. Per the germline V gene, CDR1 is MDHEN and CDR2 is SYDVKM. This CDR3 region has 13 residues. The V end lost 6 bases, the J end lost 4 bases, and 12 bases lay between the germline ends. The CDR3 nucleotides are TGTGCCAGCAGCCACCCCCTGCTCTATGGCTACACCTTC. Translating gives CASSHPLLYGYTF.

CDR3 nucleotides: TGTGCCAGCAGCCAAGAAAGTAGGGGAGGTCGGGGCTACACCTTC. This sequence encodes CASSQESRGGRGYTF. The J gene is TRBJ1-2, the V gene TRBV3-1; D may be TRBD1 (5 bases). The CDR3 runs 15 residues. Germline-derived CDR1 and CDR2 are LGHDT and YNNKEL (reference sequence). Trimming took 0 bases from V and 8 from J, leaving 16 bases between them.